The clone carrying this T cell receptor beta chain was counted only a few times. The target antigen is unknown. CDR1 is MNHEY and CDR2 is SVGAGI in the germline V gene. CDR3 length: 15 amino acids. The V and J ends lost 0 bases and 0 bases respectively, with 7 bases between them. These data are taken from a study of cytomegalovirus exposure and HLA in healthy donors. The PCR ran on 60 Vbeta and 13 Jbeta primers. The data were produced by immunoSEQ multiplex PCR, yet TCRdb's version contains in-frame clones alone and is incomplete. The sample contains approximately 150,000 clones, 80% of which appear only once. General study points: When a later analysis was performed, an Asian-associated ancestry cluster reportedly had fewer N-insertions than the roughly 630-donor mean. Highly shared variants forming one cluster were likely a sequencing artifact. Testing in vitro showed a few CMV-associated chains specific for CMV antigens.

The TCR was taken from a woman in her forties in good health and CMV-seronegative. The rearrangement joins TRBV6-5 to TRBJ2-3; no definite D call. Material for sequencing was PBMCs. DNA for the CDR3: TGTGCCAGCAGTTACTCATATACAAGCACAGATACGCAGTATTTT. Its protein is CASSYSYTSTDTQYF.